The 3 T cell receptor beta chains below were found in one sample sequenced in a study of T cells in localized non-small cell lung cancer. Sequencing used immunoSEQ multiplex PCR; TCRdb keeps in-frame clones, though not all of them. The data hold 30,000 to 35,000 clones, with over 80% observed a single time. Specimen: peripheral blood, collected before any cancer treatment. These receptors all come from a female donor older than 55 with stage I lung adenocarcinoma.

The gene calls are TRBV10-3 and TRBJ2-5; 9 bases line up with TRBD1. The J segment lost 5 bases and the V segment lost 6 bases, leaving 4 bases of the junction unmatched. Germline assignment: CDR1 ENHRY and CDR2 SYGVKD. This CDR3 is 13 amino acids long. CDR3 amino acids: CAIRGQGAETQYF. The CDR3 coding sequence is TGTGCCATCAGGGGACAGGGTGCCGAGACCCAGTACTTC.

V and J are TRBV5-1 and TRBJ2-7, with D possibly matching TRBD2 (5 bases). Germline-derived CDR1 and CDR2 are SGHRS and YFSETQ. Trimming stripped 6 bases from V and 1 base from J, with 11 bases between. This CDR3 region has 13 residues. The DNA for the CDR3 is TGCGCCAGCAAGCGGCACCAATCCTACGAGCAGTACTTC. Residues: CASKRHQSYEQYF.

This clone was counted once. Different DNA sequences within this sample yield the same CDR3. This CDR3 reads CASSQNQNGNTQYF. CDR3 DNA: TGCGCCAGCAGCCAAAACCAAAACGGAAATACGCAGTATTTT. This chain joins TRBV4-3 and TRBJ2-3; no reliable D call. CDR3 length equals 14 residues. Germline V gene data show CDR1 as LGHNA and CDR2 as YSLEER. V was shortened by 2 bases and J by 7 bases, with 13 bases between the two germline ends.